The 8 T cell receptor beta chains given below trace back to one sample, sequenced in a study of T cell responses to AZD1222 COVID-19 vaccine (dated by TCRdb to 2020 to 2022). In light of the paper, this sample's time point label describes: baseline before first vaccination. Preparation of the library involved the immunoSEQ multiplex PCR assay. Not all clones reach the TCRdb copy of this immuneACCESS table, which keeps in-frame sequences only. Checked studies attribute under half of the gap to unresolved V genes and leave the rest unexplained. For this sample the table gives 90,000 to 100,000 clones, of which 85% to 90% were detected only once. The ten largest clonotypes hold over 6.5% of the sample. The source material was peripheral blood, sampled on day 0 of AZD1222 vaccination. The receptors were gathered from an adult in good health.

The genes are TRBV28 and TRBJ1-6; tentatively, D is TRBD1 (5 bases). V dropped 4 bases and J dropped 9 bases, with 19 bases sitting between them. The CDR3 totals 16 residues. Germline CDR1 reads MDHEN; CDR2 reads SYDVKM. CDR3 amino acids: CASSYPSAGGASPLHF. The CDR3 DNA reads TGTGCCAGCAGTTACCCCTCGGCCGGAGGGGCTTCACCCCTCCACTTT.

This clone was seen just once. This chain uses TRBV9 with TRBJ1-4; possibly TRBD1 for D (6 bases). The length of the CDR3 is 16 residues. The germline V gene encodes CDR1 SGDLS and CDR2 YYNGEE. Trimming shortened V by 2 bases and J by 4 bases, and 15 bases separated the two germline ends. For the CDR3, the DNA is TGTGCCAGCAGCGTTAGCCCCTGGGACAATAATGAAAAACTGTTTTTT. Translated, it gives CASSVSPWDNNEKLFF.

The rearrangement uses TRBV28 and TRBJ2-7; no definite D call. V dropped 5 bases and J dropped 3 bases, with 14 bases sitting between them. CDR1 and CDR2 from the germline V gene are MDHEN and SYDVKM. This CDR3 is 14 amino acids long. The CDR3 nucleotides are TGTGCCAGCAGTCGTGAATTCGGATTCTACGAGCAGTACTTC. The encoded protein is CASSREFGFYEQYF. Supplemented by reference TRBV28 and TRBJ2-7, the full variable domain reads DVKVTQSSRYLVKRTGEKVFLECVQDMDHENMFWYRQDPGLGLRLIYFSYDVKMKEKGDIPEGYSVSREKKERFSLILESASTNQTSMYLCASSREFGFYEQYFGPGTRLTVT.

This clone occurred once. The gene calls are TRBV19 and TRBJ1-5, with 10 nucleotides matching TRBD1. Trimming removed 6 bases from V and 4 bases from J; junction bases left unmatched: 6. Germline-derived CDR1 and CDR2 are LNHDA and SQIVND (reference sequence). The CDR3 totals 15 residues. The CDR3 loop reads CASRMTGGGNQPQHF. CDR3 nucleotide sequence: TGTGCCAGTAGGATGACAGGGGGCGGAAATCAGCCCCAGCATTTT. The full variable domain, rest sourced from reference TRBV19 and TRBJ1-5, is DGGITQSPKYLFRKEGQNVTLSCEQNLNHDAMYWYRQDPGQGLRLIYYSQIVNDFQKGDIAEGYSVSREKKESFPLTVTSAQKNPTAFYLCASRMTGGGNQPQHFGDGTRLSIL.

The J gene is TRBJ2-2, the V gene TRBV7-3; a weak D match, TRBD1 (6 bases). V was trimmed by 5 bases and J by 1 base, leaving 8 bases between them. Germline V gene sequence: CDR1 SGHTA, CDR2 FQGTGA. There are 14 residues in the CDR3. CDR3 nucleotides: TGTGCCAGCAGCCCGGACAGGAACACCGGGGAGCTGTTTTTT. Translation gives CASSPDRNTGELFF.

The chain employs TRBV2 and TRBJ2-6; D is uncertain. The CDR3 extends over 14 amino acids. Trimming cost V 6 bases and J 2 bases, with 8 bases left between them. The V gene's germline CDR1 is SNHLY and CDR2 FYNNEI. CDR3 coding DNA: TGTGCCAGCAGGAACACGGCTGGGGCCAACGTCCTGACTTTC. As protein: CASRNTAGANVLTF.

The rearrangement links TRBV18 to TRBJ2-3; 11 nucleotides agree with TRBD2. With V trimmed by 5 bases and J by 4 bases, 11 bases remained unmatched. The CDR3 runs to 17 residues. Germline CDR1 reads KGHSH; CDR2 reads LQKENI. Here the CDR3 reads CASSGISGGAPPDTQYF. As DNA, the CDR3 is TGTGCCAGCTCAGGAATTAGCGGGGGGGCGCCCCCAGATACGCAGTATTTT.

The chain is built from TRBV5-1 and TRBJ1-4; D not certain. From germline, CDR1 is SGHRS and CDR2 YFSETQ. The CDR3 extends over 17 amino acids. Trimming stripped 0 bases from V and 4 bases from J, with 16 bases between. The CDR3 region has the DNA TGCGCCAGCAGCTTGGTACTGGGAGGCATGGGTAATGAAAAACTGTTTTTT. Translation: CASSLVLGGMGNEKLFF.